One T cell receptor (beta chain) is described in this entry. This clonotype was recorded at least ten times. Which antigen it targets is not known. Base qualities are not recorded, but no much larger clone differs from it by a single base. The sample is drawn from a study of breast tumors, draining lymph nodes, adjacent tissues (TCRdb year 2016). Some background on the complete study: Breast cancer patients provided tumor, adjacent nontumor tissue and axillary lymph nodes, and the study compared the TCR beta repertoires across these three sources. In human breast cancer, the study set out to evaluate how tumor, surrounding tissue and draining lymph node repertoires relate to one another and whether T cells may move between these sites.

Lymph node samples came from the axillary draining lymph nodes of breast cancer patients. TCRdb shows the sequencer as Illumina HiSeq 2000. TCR beta chain libraries were generated by multiplex PCR amplification. The amplified TCR beta chain products were analyzed by high-throughput sequencing. Using fastp trimming at Q25 and MiXCR clonotype assembly, TCRdb reanalyzed the public sequencing data and kept in-frame beta chains. Each CDR3 protein gets just one entry, which takes the most common genes and DNA from the rows behind it. The sample data list under 300,000 distinct CDR3 sequences, and under 40% of these were observed just once. Clones ranked in the top ten supply approximately 3.3% of the sample. What the authors observed across the whole study: The study presented the conclusion that tumor T cells originate in lymph nodes as consistent with a hypothesis, not as something directly demonstrated. Tumor and nontumor tissue repertoires were significantly more similar in luminal-like than in basal-like breast cancer. T-cell repertoire diversity in tumors was found to be lower than in lymph nodes but higher than in nontumor tissue, and preferential V and J gene usage was observed. A scenario in which most tumor T cells derive from the lymph node and then expand within tumor tissue was judged to be consistent with the data.

Sequences were obtained from axillary lymph node tissue. This sequence originates from a female donor with breast cancer. Some clones in this sample may be carry-over from other donors' samples.

The CDR3 protein sequence reads: CATNFRLQLPDTQYF. The DNA sequence is TGTGCCACCAACTTTAGGCTCCAACTACCAGATACGCAGTATTTT. Recombination linked TRBV24-1 to TRBJ2-3, with the D gene not clear enough to name. The CDR3 measures 15 amino acids from cysteine to phenylalanine. The sequence is cut down to CDR3 DNA, 45 bases in frame from base 1. For CDR1 and CDR2, the germline V gene lists KGHDR and SFDVKD. V loses 8 bases, J loses 4 bases, and the germline ends lie 18 bases apart.